This T cell receptor (beta chain) came from a study of blood T cell repertoires in COVID-19. Study at large: Sites across the United States, Italy and Spain contributed samples from acute and convalescent COVID-19. T cells, B-cell-depleted T cells, or PBMCs supplied cDNA or gDNA.

Looked up from germline, CDR1 is SGHTA and CDR2 is FQGNSA. Between the trimmed V and J ends, which lost 1 base and 5 bases, there was a span of 11 bases. This CDR3 has 14 residues. Study processing details: Cell counts per sample came from amplifying reference gene primers. Some clones are missing from TCRdb's copy, which holds only in-frame ones; the method was immunoSEQ multiplex PCR. For V, J and clone size, that table is used; D and trimming come from the DNA. The sample holds about 110,000 clones, approximately 76% seen once. The clonotype was recovered from a woman in her seventies with acute or convalescent COVID-19. The material sequenced was peripheral blood. The chain combines TRBV7-2 with TRBJ1-1; weak D call: TRBD1 (6 bases). CDR3 sequence: CASSLGGRYTEAFF. CDR3 DNA: TGTGCCAGCAGCTTAGGGGGGCGTTATACTGAAGCTTTCTTT.